The rows below give T cell receptor beta chains drawn from one sample of a study of blood T cell repertoires in COVID-19. Produced via immunoSEQ multiplex PCR; TCRdb's table is partial and in-frame only. Of 75,000 to 95,000 clones listed, around 90% are singletons. The sample was peripheral blood. The receptors were sampled from an older woman with COVID-19, enrolled during active disease. The CDR3 runs from the conserved cysteine through the conserved F or W. The order of the fields is J gene, clone size, D gene, V gene, CDR3 protein, CDR3 DNA. D genes are given only for firm matches. Clone size appears in some rows only: once, few, many, or a class for an expanded clone.

TRBJ1-5 NA NA TRBV15 CATSADATENQPQHF TGTGCCACCAGCGCAGACGCGACAGAAAATCAGCCCCAGCATTTT
TRBJ1-5 NA TRBD1 TRBV5-5 CASSSRGVYSNQPQHF TGTGCCAGCAGCTCCAGGGGGGTTTATAGCAATCAGCCCCAGCATTTT
TRBJ2-5 NA TRBD2 TRBV3-1/TRBV3-2 CASSQVLAGQETQYF TGTGCCAGCAGCCAAGTACTAGCGGGGCAAGAGACCCAGTACTTC
TRBJ1-1 NA NA TRBV9 CASSLDTLNTEAFF TGTGCCAGCAGCTTGGACACATTGAACACTGAAGCTTTCTTT
TRBJ1-2 NA TRBD1 TRBV6-5 CASSYSTGTDYGYTF TGTGCCAGCAGTTACTCCACCGGGACAGACTATGGCTACACCTTC
TRBJ1-2 NA NA TRBV9 CASSTTGLGGYTF TGTGCCAGCAGCACTACAGGTTTGGGCGGCTACACCTTC
TRBJ2-7 NA TRBD2 TRBV7-2 CASSLAASGSSYEQYF TGTGCCAGCAGCTTAGCGGCTAGCGGTTCCTCCTACGAGCAGTACTTC
TRBJ2-7 NA TRBD1 TRBV5-1 CASSLVAGGRYEQYF TGCGCCAGCAGCTTGGTGGCAGGGGGCAGGTACGAGCAGTACTTC
TRBJ1-1 NA NA TRBV7-2 CASSLGMWNTEAFF TGTGCCAGCAGCTTAGGTATGTGGAACACTGAAGCTTTCTTT
TRBJ1-5 NA NA TRBV4-2 CASSQGSSENQPQHF TGTGCCAGCAGCCAAGGGTCCAGTGAAAATCAGCCCCAGCATTTT
TRBJ1-2 NA NA TRBV6-5 CASSPEGGYGYTF TGTGCCAGCAGTCCAGAGGGAGGCTATGGCTACACCTTC
TRBJ2-3 NA NA TRBV18 CASSPRGHTDTQYF TGTGCCAGCTCACCTCGGGGACACACAGATACGCAGTATTTT
TRBJ1-6 NA TRBD1 TRBV30 CAWRGRGRYNSPLHF TGTGCCTGGAGGGGCAGGGGGCGGTATAATTCACCCCTCCACTTT
TRBJ1-2 NA NA TRBV3-1/TRBV3-2 CASSRGGTYGYTF TGTGCCAGCAGCCGGGGGGGGACCTATGGCTACACCTTC
TRBJ2-2 NA TRBD1 TRBV28 CASRPGQGRTGELFF TGTGCCAGCAGGCCGGGACAGGGTAGAACCGGGGAGCTGTTTTTT
TRBJ2-3 NA TRBD2 TRBV7-2 CASSFLAGGVTDTQYF TGTGCCAGCAGCTTTCTAGCGGGGGGCGTCACAGATACGCAGTATTTT
TRBJ2-5 NA NA TRBV7-3 CASSLSSLLGETQYF TGTGCCAGCAGCTTAAGTTCCCTCCTCGGGGAGACCCAGTACTTC
TRBJ1-5 NA NA TRBV3-1/TRBV3-2 CASSQGGPQHF TGTGCCAGCAGCCAAGGCGGGCCCCAGCATTTT
TRBJ1-2 NA TRBD1 TRBV10-1 CASSPGQGNRGYTF TGCGCCAGCAGCCCGGGACAGGGGAATCGTGGCTACACCTTC
TRBJ1-5 NA TRBD1 TRBV7-9 CASSSGTGNQPQHF TGTGCCAGCAGCTCGGGGACAGGGAATCAGCCCCAGCATTTT
TRBJ1-4 NA NA TRBV18 CASSRGTNEKLFF TGTGCCAGCTCAAGGGGAACTAATGAAAAACTGTTTTTT
TRBJ1-5 NA TRBD1 TRBV10-3 CAISESWTGIRNQPQHF TGTGCCATCAGTGAGTCGTGGACAGGGATTCGCAATCAGCCCCAGCATTTT
TRBJ1-1 NA TRBD1 TRBV6-1 CASSERDRGSAFF TGTGCCAGCAGTGAGAGGGACAGGGGTAGTGCTTTCTTT
TRBJ1-5 once NA TRBV19 CASSIDPGQPQHF TGTGCCAGTAGTATCGATCCAGGGCAGCCCCAGCATTTT
TRBJ1-3 few NA TRBV3-1/TRBV3-2 CASTQPESGNTIYF TGTGCCAGCACCCAGCCGGAGTCTGGAAACACCATATATTTT
TRBJ2-7 NA TRBD1 TRBV6-6 CASTQQGHEQYF TGTGCCAGCACTCAACAGGGGCACGAGCAGTACTTC
TRBJ1-2 NA TRBD1 TRBV6-2/TRBV6-3 CASRYGTGANYGYTF TGTGCCAGCAGATACGGGACAGGGGCAAACTATGGCTACACCTTC
TRBJ1-1 NA TRBD1 TRBV7-8 CASSPDRGAFF TGTGCCAGCAGCCCGGACAGGGGAGCTTTCTTT
TRBJ2-1 NA NA TRBV28 CASRRSDRTYNEQFF TGTGCCAGCAGACGATCGGACAGAACCTACAATGAGCAGTTCTTC
TRBJ1-3 NA NA TRBV9 CASSVLTGSGNTIYF TGTGCCAGCAGCGTGTTGACAGGCTCTGGAAACACCATATATTTT
TRBJ2-2 NA NA TRBV20-1 CSASPGKNTGELFF TGCAGTGCTAGTCCAGGAAAGAACACCGGGGAGCTGTTTTTT
TRBJ1-1 NA NA TRBV6-5 CASGTAAGRGSEAFF TGTGCCAGCGGCACGGCGGCAGGGAGGGGCTCTGAAGCTTTCTTT
TRBJ1-2 NA TRBD1 TRBV4-1 CASSQENRGFGYTF TGCGCCAGCAGCCAAGAAAACAGGGGTTTTGGCTACACCTTC
TRBJ1-1 NA NA TRBV4-3 CASSRTGSPEAFF TGCGCCAGCAGCCGCACAGGGTCCCCTGAAGCTTTCTTT
TRBJ1-6 NA TRBD1 TRBV7-9 CASSLHVGTGRNYNSPLHF TGTGCCAGCAGCTTACATGTAGGGACAGGGCGCAACTATAATTCACCCCTCCACTTT
TRBJ1-3 NA NA TRBV4-1 CASSLTRASGNTIYF TGCGCCAGCAGCCTGACGCGGGCCTCTGGAAACACCATATATTTT
TRBJ2-1 NA TRBD2 TRBV3-1/TRBV3-2 CASSRSIAGGNNEQFF TGTGCCAGCAGCCGATCAATAGCGGGGGGGAACAATGAGCAGTTCTTC
TRBJ1-1 NA NA TRBV6-5 CASSYGTGVTEAFF TGTGCCAGCAGTTACGGTACGGGAGTTACTGAAGCTTTCTTT
TRBJ1-1 NA NA TRBV19 CASSEAAEAFF TGTGCCAGTAGTGAGGCGGCTGAAGCTTTCTTT
TRBJ2-7 NA TRBD1 TRBV7-2 CASSLVRDRAYEQYF TGTGCCAGCAGCTTAGTACGGGACAGGGCCTACGAGCAGTACTTC
TRBJ1-5 few NA TRBV6-1 CASSEERYSNQPQHF TGTGCCAGCAGTGAAGAACGGTATAGCAATCAGCCCCAGCATTTT
TRBJ1-5 NA NA TRBV11-2 CASKIHEYSNQPQHF TGTGCCAGCAAGATCCACGAGTATAGCAATCAGCCCCAGCATTTT
TRBJ2-5 NA NA TRBV3-1/TRBV3-2 CASSPQGLETQYF TGTGCCAGCAGCCCACAGGGTCTAGAGACCCAGTACTTC
TRBJ1-2 NA NA TRBV30 CAWSRGWIYTF TGTGCCTGGAGTAGAGGGTGGATCTACACCTTC
TRBJ1-2 NA NA TRBV29-1 CSVERYRGIGGYTF TGCAGCGTTGAGCGATATCGGGGTATCGGGGGCTACACCTTC